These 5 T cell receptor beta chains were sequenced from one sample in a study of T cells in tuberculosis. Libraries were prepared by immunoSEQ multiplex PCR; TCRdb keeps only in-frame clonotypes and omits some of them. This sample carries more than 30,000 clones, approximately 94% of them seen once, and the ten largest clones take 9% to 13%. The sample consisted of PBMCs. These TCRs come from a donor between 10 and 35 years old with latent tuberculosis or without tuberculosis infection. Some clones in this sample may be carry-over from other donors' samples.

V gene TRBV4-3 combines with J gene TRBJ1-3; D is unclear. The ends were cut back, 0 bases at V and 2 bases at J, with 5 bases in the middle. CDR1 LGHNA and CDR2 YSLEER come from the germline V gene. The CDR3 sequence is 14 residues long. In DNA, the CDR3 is TGCGCCAGCAGCCAAGACAGTGCTGGAAACACCATATATTTT. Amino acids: CASSQDSAGNTIYF.

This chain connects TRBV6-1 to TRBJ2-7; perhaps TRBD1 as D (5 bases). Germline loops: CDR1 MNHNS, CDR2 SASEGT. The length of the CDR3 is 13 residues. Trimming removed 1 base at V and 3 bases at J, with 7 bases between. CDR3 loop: CASSEGRDYEQYV. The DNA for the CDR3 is TGTGCCAGCAGTGAAGGCAGGGACTACGAGCAGTACGTC.

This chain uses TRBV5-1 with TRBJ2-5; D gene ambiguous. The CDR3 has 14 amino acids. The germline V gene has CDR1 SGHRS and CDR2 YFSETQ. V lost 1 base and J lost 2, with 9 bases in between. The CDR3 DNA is TGCGCCAGCAGCTTGATCCCAGGACAAGAGACCCAGTACTTC. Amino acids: CASSLIPGQETQYF.

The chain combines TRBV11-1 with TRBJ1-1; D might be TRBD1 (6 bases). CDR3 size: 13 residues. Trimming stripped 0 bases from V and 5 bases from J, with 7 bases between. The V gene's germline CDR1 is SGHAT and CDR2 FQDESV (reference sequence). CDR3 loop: CASSLARGTEAFF. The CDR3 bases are TGTGCCAGCAGCTTAGCCAGGGGAACTGAAGCTTTCTTT.

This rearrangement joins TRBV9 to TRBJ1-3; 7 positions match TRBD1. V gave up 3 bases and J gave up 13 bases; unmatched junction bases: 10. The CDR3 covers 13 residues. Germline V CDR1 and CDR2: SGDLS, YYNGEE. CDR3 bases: TGTGCCAGCAGCGACCCGGGACAGACACTGATATATTTT. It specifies CASSDPGQTLIYF. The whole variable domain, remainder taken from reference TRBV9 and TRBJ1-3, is DSGVTQTPKHLITATGQRVTLRCSPRSGDLSVYWYQQSLDQGLQFLIQYYNGEERAKGNILERFSAQQFPDLHSELNLSSLELGDSALYFCASSDPGQTLIYFGEGSWLTVV.